This T cell receptor beta chain was sequenced in a study of cytomegalovirus exposure and HLA in healthy donors. The study, taken as a whole, reports: The majority of TCR sequences were rare, yet some public TCRs appeared in many donors. A link between a missense DCLRE1C variant and TCR beta V- and J-gene trimming emerged from a later analysis. The authors listed 180 or so TCR beta chains as cytomegalovirus-associated.

A remark on this clone: Its antigen is still unknown.

All donors participated as healthy donors of bone marrow. PCR amplification relied on 60 Vbeta primers (plus 13 Jbeta primers). The protocol was immunoSEQ multiplex PCR, while the TCRdb copy is restricted to in-frame clones and leaves out a portion. The table shows 200,000 or so clones, with around 83% occurring only once. The sequencing input was PBMCs. This TCR was recovered from a girl under 18 in good health and CMV-seronegative.

In DNA, the CDR3 is TGTGCCAGCAGGGTAACCCAGGGGGATCAGCCCCAGCATTTT. Amino acids: CASRVTQGDQPQHF. The V gene is TRBV6-6, the J gene TRBJ1-5; TRBD1 agrees at 7 bases. Unmatched junction bases numbered 7, after V lost 6 bases and J lost 5 bases. There are 14 residues in the CDR3. Germline values: CDR1 MNHNY, CDR2 SVGAGI (reference sequence).